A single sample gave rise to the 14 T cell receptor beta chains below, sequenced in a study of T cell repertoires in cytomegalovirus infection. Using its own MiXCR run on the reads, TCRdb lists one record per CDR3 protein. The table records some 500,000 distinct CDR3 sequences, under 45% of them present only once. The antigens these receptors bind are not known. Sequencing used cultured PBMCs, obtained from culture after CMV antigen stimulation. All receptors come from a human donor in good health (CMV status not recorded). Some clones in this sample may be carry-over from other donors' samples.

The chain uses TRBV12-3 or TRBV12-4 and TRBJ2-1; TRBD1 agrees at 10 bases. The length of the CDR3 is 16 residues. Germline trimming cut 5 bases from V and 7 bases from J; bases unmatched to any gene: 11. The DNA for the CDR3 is TGTGCCAGCAGTCCGATAAGACAGGGGGCAAGTAATGAGCAGTTCTTC. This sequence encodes CASSPIRQGASNEQFF.

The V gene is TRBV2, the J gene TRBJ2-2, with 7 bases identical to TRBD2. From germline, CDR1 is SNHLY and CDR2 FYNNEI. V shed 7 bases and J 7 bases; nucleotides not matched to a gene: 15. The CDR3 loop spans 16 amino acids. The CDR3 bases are TGTGCCAGCACCCTCCAACCCAGCGGGATGGGCGGGGAGCTGTTTTTT. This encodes CASTLQPSGMGGELFF.

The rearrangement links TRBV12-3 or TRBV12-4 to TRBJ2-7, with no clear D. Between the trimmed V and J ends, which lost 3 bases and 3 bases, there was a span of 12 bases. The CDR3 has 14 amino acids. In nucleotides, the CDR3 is TGTGCCAGCAGTTTGAGTCGGTCCTACTACGAGCAGTACTTC. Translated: CASSLSRSYYEQYF.

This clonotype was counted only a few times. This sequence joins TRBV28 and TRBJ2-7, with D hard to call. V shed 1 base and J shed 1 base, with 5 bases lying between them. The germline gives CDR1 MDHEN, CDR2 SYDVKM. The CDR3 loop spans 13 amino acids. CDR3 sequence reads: CASSLSPSYEQYF. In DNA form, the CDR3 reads TGTGCCAGCAGTTTATCCCCTTCCTACGAGCAGTACTTC.

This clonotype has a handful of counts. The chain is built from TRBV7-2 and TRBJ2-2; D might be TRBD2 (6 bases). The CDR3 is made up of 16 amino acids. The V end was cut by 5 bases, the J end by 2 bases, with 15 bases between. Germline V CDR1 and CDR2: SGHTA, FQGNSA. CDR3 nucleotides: TGTGCCAGCAGCGTCGATGGGGGGAGAAACACCGGGGAGCTGTTTTTT. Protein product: CASSVDGGRNTGELFF.

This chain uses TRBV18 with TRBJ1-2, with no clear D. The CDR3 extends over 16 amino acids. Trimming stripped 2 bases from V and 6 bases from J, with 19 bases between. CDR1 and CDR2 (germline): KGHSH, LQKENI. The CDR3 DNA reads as TGTGCCAGCTCACCAGGAATTCCCGGAGACCGTAATGGCTACACCTTC. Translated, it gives CASSPGIPGDRNGYTF.

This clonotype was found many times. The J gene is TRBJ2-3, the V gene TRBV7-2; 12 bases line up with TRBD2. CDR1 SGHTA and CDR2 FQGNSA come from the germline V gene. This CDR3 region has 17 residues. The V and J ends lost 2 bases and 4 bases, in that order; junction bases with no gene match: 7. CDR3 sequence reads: CASSLKASGRESDTQYF. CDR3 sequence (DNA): TGTGCCAGCAGCTTAAAGGCTAGCGGGAGGGAATCAGATACGCAGTATTTT.

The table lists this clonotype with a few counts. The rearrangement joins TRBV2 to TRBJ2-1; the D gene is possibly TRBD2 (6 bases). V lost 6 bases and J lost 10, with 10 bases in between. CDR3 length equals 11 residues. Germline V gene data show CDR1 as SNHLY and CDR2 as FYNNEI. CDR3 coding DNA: TGTGCCAGCAGATACAGCGGGGAGCAGTTCTTC. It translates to CASRYSGEQFF.

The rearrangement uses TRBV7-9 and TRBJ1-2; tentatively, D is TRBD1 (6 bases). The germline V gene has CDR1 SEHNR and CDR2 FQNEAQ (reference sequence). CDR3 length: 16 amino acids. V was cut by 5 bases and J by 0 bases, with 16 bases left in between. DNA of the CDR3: TGTGCCAGCAGCCTCGACAGGAGCCTTGCTAACTATGGCTACACCTTC. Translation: CASSLDRSLANYGYTF.

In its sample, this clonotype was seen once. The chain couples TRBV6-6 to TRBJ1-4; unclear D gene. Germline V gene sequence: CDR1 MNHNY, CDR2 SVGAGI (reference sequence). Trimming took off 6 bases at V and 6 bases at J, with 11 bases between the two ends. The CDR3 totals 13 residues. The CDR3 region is CASSEQPDEKLFF. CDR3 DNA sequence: TGTGCCAGCAGCGAGCAGCCGGATGAAAAACTGTTTTTT.

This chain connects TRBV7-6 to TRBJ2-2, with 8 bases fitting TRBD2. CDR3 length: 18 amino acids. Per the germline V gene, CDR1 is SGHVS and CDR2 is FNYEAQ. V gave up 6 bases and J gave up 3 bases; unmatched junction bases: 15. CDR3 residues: CASSSMDNPGRDTGELFF. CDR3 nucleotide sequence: TGTGCCAGCAGTTCCATGGACAACCCCGGGAGGGACACCGGGGAGCTGTTTTTT.

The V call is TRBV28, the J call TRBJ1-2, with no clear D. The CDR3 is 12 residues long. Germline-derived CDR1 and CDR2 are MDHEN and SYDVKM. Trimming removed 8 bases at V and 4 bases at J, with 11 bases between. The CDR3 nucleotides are TGTGCCAGCTCCGAACGGCCCTATGGCTACACCTTC. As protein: CASSERPYGYTF.

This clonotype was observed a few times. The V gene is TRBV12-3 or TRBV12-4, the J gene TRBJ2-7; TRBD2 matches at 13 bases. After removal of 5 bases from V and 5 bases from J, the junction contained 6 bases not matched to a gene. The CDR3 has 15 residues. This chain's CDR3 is CASSPGLAGVDEQYF. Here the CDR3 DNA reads TGTGCCAGCAGTCCTGGACTAGCGGGAGTGGACGAGCAGTACTTC.

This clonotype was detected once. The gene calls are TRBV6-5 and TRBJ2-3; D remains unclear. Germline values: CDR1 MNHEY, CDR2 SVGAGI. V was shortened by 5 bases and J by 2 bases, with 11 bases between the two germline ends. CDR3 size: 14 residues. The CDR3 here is CASSPEPSTDTQYF. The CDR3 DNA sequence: TGTGCCAGCAGTCCTGAACCCTCCACAGATACGCAGTATTTT.